The entry below gives a single TCR beta chain sequence along with its context. Its antigen specificity is not known. No base quality information exists; no much larger clone differs at one position. Participants in the prospective study were aged 18 to 89 years, lived in about two dozen United States geographic areas, and enrolled through a virtual design. Cohort assignment in the prospective study relied on participant-reported clinical history from a screening survey and a study questionnaire. A participant counted as exposed if, within 2 weeks of entering the study, that participant had been in contact with someone who had a PCR-confirmed or clinician-diagnosed COVID-19 case. In the prospective study, mobile phlebotomists collected whole blood, serum and a nasopharyngeal or oropharyngeal swab from each participant. Prospective study participants could optionally give additional blood draws and questionnaires over a roughly 2-month period. Prospective study blood samples were shipped either frozen or at room temperature before DNA extraction.

TCRbeta CDR3 regions were amplified from genomic DNA by means of the immunoSEQ Assay, a bias-controlled multiplex PCR. Turning to the authors' computational methods: Within the assay, amplification of reference gene primers was used to estimate how many nucleated cells each sample contained. Sequence reads were collapsed and filtered to measure the absolute abundance of every unique TCRbeta CDR3 rearrangement. For each sample, productive Simpson clonality was calculated as the square root of Simpson's diversity index across productive rearrangements. What TCRdb holds here is the immuneACCESS table cut down to in-frame rearrangements. Part of the clones is not present; checked against another copy, under half of the missing clones reflect an unresolved V gene, and the others are unexplained. V and J calls and clone size are those listed in that table; D and trimming were worked out from the DNA. Recorded for this sample are about 250,000 clones; about 85% of them occurred a single time. 5% to 8% of the sample goes to the ten largest clones.

Taken from the germline V gene, the CDR1 and CDR2 loops are SGHAT and FQNNGV. Taken from cysteine to phenylalanine, the CDR3 has 15 residues. The DNA shown is the 45-base CDR3, in frame from base 1. V ends up 5 bases short and J 2 bases short, with an unmatched junction base count of 8. This record comes from a study of blood T cell repertoires in COVID-19 (dated by TCRdb to the early 2020s). Study-wide context: The collaborator samples originated in the United States, Italy and Spain and spanned the acute and convalescent phases of COVID-19. The material from the prospective study consisted of cDNA or gDNA derived from T cells, B-cell-depleted T cells, or PBMCs. Subjects who had been exposed to COVID-19, were actively infected with it, or had recovered from it provided the deeply sampled blood TCRbeta repertoires that made up the dataset. The repertoires were released in a freely available public database intended as a resource for research on the immune response to SARS-CoV-2. Samples were obtained from the ongoing ImmuneRACE study (first 160 participants) and from over a thousand subjects provided by 6 global collaborators. The sample metadata nearly always contained a de-identified subject ID, COVID-19 status, age in years and sex. Where available, HLA class I and class II types were obtained from metadata supplied by the sample provider rather than from assay-based typing. Study-wide findings and limitations: The quantity of clinical and demographic metadata differed by source and by participant and was supplied without curation.

Material for sequencing was PBMCs or T cells enriched from blood (not recorded which). In this chain, TRBV11-2 is recombined with TRBJ1-2; 7 central nucleotides agree with TRBD1. This clonotype originated in a woman aged 45 to 65 who had been exposed to COVID-19. The nucleotide sequence reads as follows: TGTGCCAGCAGCCCACCGGGGACAGCCAACTATGGCTACACCTTC. Its protein reads: CASSPPGTANYGYTF.